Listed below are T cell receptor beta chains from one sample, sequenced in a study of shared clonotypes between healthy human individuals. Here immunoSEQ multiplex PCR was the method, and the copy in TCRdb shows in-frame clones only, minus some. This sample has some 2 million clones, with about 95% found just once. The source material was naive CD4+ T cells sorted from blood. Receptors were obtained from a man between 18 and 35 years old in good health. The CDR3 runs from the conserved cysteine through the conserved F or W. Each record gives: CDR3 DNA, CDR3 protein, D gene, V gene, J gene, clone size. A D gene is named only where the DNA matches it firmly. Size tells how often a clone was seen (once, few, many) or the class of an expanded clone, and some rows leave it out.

TGTGCCAGCAGTAAACAGGGGACAACTAATGAAAAACTGTTTTTT,CASSKQGTTNEKLFF,TRBD1,TRBV28,TRBJ1-4,.
TGTGCCTGGACCCACGTTGGTGGTATGGGTTCACCCCTCCACTTT,CAWTHVGGMGSPLHF,.,TRBV30,TRBJ1-6,.
TGTGCCAGCAGCCGGATAAGGGGGACTAATGAAAAACTGTTTTTT,CASSRIRGTNEKLFF,.,TRBV11-2,TRBJ1-4,.
TGTGCCAGCCCTTCGGCGGGAGTGAACGAGCAGTACTTC,CASPSAGVNEQYF,.,TRBV7-5,TRBJ2-7,once
TGTGCCAGCAGTGACCTGAGGACAGGGAACTATGGCTACACCTTC,CASSDLRTGNYGYTF,TRBD1,TRBV6-4,TRBJ1-2,.
TGCGCCAGCAGCTTCGGCAGGGGGACCGGTACGCAGTATTTT,CASSFGRGTGTQYF,TRBD1,TRBV5-1,TRBJ2-3,.
TGTGCCAGCACCACTGACTTATCCGGGACAGGGTTCTACGAGCAGTACTTC,CASTTDLSGTGFYEQYF,TRBD1,TRBV5-4,TRBJ2-7,.
TGTGCCAGCAGCGCTCCCCTAGCGGGAGCGAAAAATGAGCAGTTCTTC,CASSAPLAGAKNEQFF,TRBD2,TRBV9,TRBJ2-1,.
TGTGCCAGCTCACCCCCTAATCGAGGGAACACTGAAGCTTTCTTT,CASSPPNRGNTEAFF,.,TRBV18,TRBJ1-1,.
TGTGCCAGCAGTTTATCGATAAGGGATCAGCCCCAGCATTTT,CASSLSIRDQPQHF,.,TRBV27,TRBJ1-5,once
TGTGCCAGCTCGAGGGGGACCTACGAGCAGTACTTC,CASSRGTYEQYF,.,TRBV19,TRBJ2-7,.
TGTGCCAGCTCACGTGGAACAGGGCTACCCGAGCAGTACTTC,CASSRGTGLPEQYF,.,TRBV18,TRBJ2-7,.
TGCGCCAGCAGCCAAGTAATCGGGGGCGAGCAGTACTTC,CASSQVIGGEQYF,.,TRBV5-1,TRBJ2-7,.
TGTGCCAGCAGCGTAGACGAGGGAAGCGGGGGGTGGGAGACCCAGTACTTC,CASSVDEGSGGWETQYF,TRBD2,TRBV9,TRBJ2-5,.
TGTGCCAGCTCACCAACTCCCGGGAGCCCTAACTCTGGGGCCAACGTCCTGACTTTC,CASSPTPGSPNSGANVLTF,.,TRBV18,TRBJ2-6,.
TGTGCCATCCGGGACAGGGGAAGAATATCGTACGAGCAGTACTTC,CAIRDRGRISYEQYF,TRBD1,TRBV2,TRBJ2-7,.
TGCGCCAGCAGCCGTGGGTCAGGGGCTGGCTACACCTTC,CASSRGSGAGYTF,.,TRBV5-1,TRBJ1-2,once
TGCGCCAGCAGTCCCGACAGGGCTGGTCAGCCCCAGCATTTT,CASSPDRAGQPQHF,TRBD1,TRBV5-1,TRBJ1-5,.
TGTGCCAGCAGCTTAGAGCCTACCACTGAAGCTTTCTTT,CASSLEPTTEAFF,.,TRBV7-9,TRBJ1-1,.
TGCGCCAGCAGCCCAGACAGGGGGGAATTTCTAGCCAAAAACATTCAGTACTTC,CASSPDRGEFLAKNIQYF,TRBD1,TRBV10-1,TRBJ2-4,.
TGTGCCAGCAGCTTAGTGGCAGGGGGAAGGCAGCCCCAGCATTTT,CASSLVAGGRQPQHF,TRBD1,TRBV7-2,TRBJ1-5,.
TGCGCCAGCAGCTTTTCCACTAACAATGAGCAGTTCTTC,CASSFSTNNEQFF,.,TRBV5-1,TRBJ2-1,.
TGTGCCAGCAGCCCGGGACAGGGGGCGGGCACTGAAGCTTTCTTT,CASSPGQGAGTEAFF,TRBD1,TRBV7-9,TRBJ1-1,.
TGCGCCAGCAGCCCGGTAACAGGGGGCAGGCCTTCCCAGCATTTT,CASSPVTGGRPSQHF,TRBD1,TRBV4-1,TRBJ1-5,.
TGCGCCAGCAGCTTACTGGACAGAAGCACAGATACGCAGTATTTT,CASSLLDRSTDTQYF,.,TRBV5-1,TRBJ2-3,.
TGTGCCAGCAGCTGGGGCGGGACGTTGGAGCAGTTCTTC,CASSWGGTLEQFF,.,TRBV7-9,TRBJ2-1,.
TGCGCCAGCAGCTTGGGCGGGGGGCGCAGCTCTGGAAACACCATATATTTT,CASSLGGGRSSGNTIYF,.,TRBV5-1,TRBJ1-3,.
TGTGCCAGCAGCCATCTGGACCGGAATGAAAAACTGTTTTTT,CASSHLDRNEKLFF,.,TRBV5-8,TRBJ1-4,.
TGTGCCAGCCCCGGGGGACTAGCGATCGATGAGACCCAGTACTTC,CASPGGLAIDETQYF,TRBD2,TRBV7-4,TRBJ2-5,.
TGTGCCAGCCAGGGGATAGCTAACTATGGCTACACCTTC,CASQGIANYGYTF,.,TRBV6-1,TRBJ1-2,.
TGTGCCAGCAGCGTAGATCAAGGCTATGGCTACACCTTC,CASSVDQGYGYTF,.,TRBV9,TRBJ1-2,.
TGTGCCAGCAGTTTGGGGGCGTATAATTCACCCCTCCACTTT,CASSLGAYNSPLHF,.,TRBV28,TRBJ1-6,.
TGTGCCTGGACGGGGATGGTGTCCACAGATACGCAGTATTTT,CAWTGMVSTDTQYF,.,TRBV30,TRBJ2-3,.
TGCAGCGTTGAAGAGGGGACTAGCGGGAGCGACGAGCAGTACTTC,CSVEEGTSGSDEQYF,TRBD2,TRBV29-1,TRBJ2-7,.
TGCAGCGTTGTTACTGGCTCCTACGAGCAGTACTTC,CSVVTGSYEQYF,.,TRBV29-1,TRBJ2-7,.
TGTGCCAGCAGTTTGACAGGCTCTGGAAACACCATATATTTT,CASSLTGSGNTIYF,.,TRBV6-1,TRBJ1-3,.
TGTGCCAGCATCCAGTCAGGAGCGCACACTGAAGCTTTCTTT,CASIQSGAHTEAFF,.,TRBV6-5,TRBJ1-1,.
TGCAGCGCCCGGGAAACCTACGAGCAGTACTTC,CSARETYEQYF,.,TRBV29-1,TRBJ2-7,once
TGCGCCAGCAGCCTTCGGACAGACCAAGAGACCCAGTACTTC,CASSLRTDQETQYF,.,TRBV5-1,TRBJ2-5,.
TGCAGCGTCTCCGGGGGAGGGAACACTGAAGCTTTCTTT,CSVSGGGNTEAFF,.,TRBV29-1,TRBJ1-1,.
TGTGCCAGCAGCAAAGCCGGACTAGCGGGGGACCCCCGGCCAGAGACCCAGTACTTC,CASSKAGLAGDPRPETQYF,.,TRBV21-1,TRBJ2-5,.
TGTGCCAGTACTCCGTGGGAGACAAACACTGAAGCTTTCTTT,CASTPWETNTEAFF,.,TRBV19,TRBJ1-1,many
TGTGCCAGCAGTGAACAAGAGGGGGCGACGAACTATGGCTACACCTTC,CASSEQEGATNYGYTF,TRBD1,TRBV6-1,TRBJ1-2,.
TGCGCCAGCAGCCCGGGGTCGGGACAGAGAACCTACGAGCAGTACTTC,CASSPGSGQRTYEQYF,TRBD1,TRBV23-1,TRBJ2-7,.
TGTGCCAGCAGCCCCCAGGAAACCTACGAGCAGTACTTC,CASSPQETYEQYF,.,TRBV9,TRBJ2-7,.
TGCGCCAGCAGCCAAGATCGTGGAGGGACAGACCTAGCCAAAAACATTCAGTACTTC,CASSQDRGGTDLAKNIQYF,.,TRBV4-3,TRBJ2-4,once
TGTGCCAGCAGCCAACTTACCGGGACACTGCACAATCAGCCCCAGCATTTT,CASSQLTGTLHNQPQHF,.,TRBV4-2,TRBJ1-5,.
TGTGCCAGCCGGAGCGATCAGCCCCAGCATTTT,CASRSDQPQHF,.,TRBV7-2,TRBJ1-5,.
TGTGCCAGCAGTACGGGACAGGGGAACAATTCACCCCTCCACTTT,CASSTGQGNNSPLHF,TRBD1,TRBV2,TRBJ1-6,.
TGTGCCAGCAGCCAGAACACAGATACGCAGTATTTT,CASSQNTDTQYF,.,TRBV14,TRBJ2-3,.
TGTGCCAGCAGTCCCTCGGGACTCAAAAACATTCAGTACTTC,CASSPSGLKNIQYF,.,TRBV28,TRBJ2-4,.
TGTGCCAGCAAAGGGGGAATGGAAGGCTACGAGCAGTACTTC,CASKGGMEGYEQYF,.,TRBV2,TRBJ2-7,.
TGCGCCAGCAGCTTGGGCCCGGGGTACACCAATGAGCAGTTCTTC,CASSLGPGYTNEQFF,.,TRBV5-1,TRBJ2-1,.
TGTGCCAGTAGTATAGGCCGGGATTTTAATGAAAAACTGTTTTTT,CASSIGRDFNEKLFF,.,TRBV19,TRBJ1-4,.
TGTGCCATTAGGACAGGTAGGGACACTGAAGCTTTCTTT,CAIRTGRDTEAFF,TRBD1,TRBV10-3,TRBJ1-1,.